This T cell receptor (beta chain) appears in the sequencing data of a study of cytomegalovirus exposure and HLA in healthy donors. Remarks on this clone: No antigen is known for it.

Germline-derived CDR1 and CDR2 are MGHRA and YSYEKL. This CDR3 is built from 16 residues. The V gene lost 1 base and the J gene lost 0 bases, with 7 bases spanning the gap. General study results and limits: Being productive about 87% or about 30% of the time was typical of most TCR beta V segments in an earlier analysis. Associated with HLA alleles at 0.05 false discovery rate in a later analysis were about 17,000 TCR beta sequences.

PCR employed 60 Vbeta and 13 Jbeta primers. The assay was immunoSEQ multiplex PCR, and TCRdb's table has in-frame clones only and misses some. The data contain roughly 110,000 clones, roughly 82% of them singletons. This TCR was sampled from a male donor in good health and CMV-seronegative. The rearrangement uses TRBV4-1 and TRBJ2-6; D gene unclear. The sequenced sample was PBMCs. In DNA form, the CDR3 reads TGCGCCAGCAGCCAAGCTAGGCTCTCTGGGGCCAACGTCCTGACTTTC. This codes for CASSQARLSGANVLTF.